This TCR beta chain stems from a study of response to subunit inactivated influenza vaccine. Study-wide points: Only a handful of new T cells, the authors suggested, are recruited with each seasonal influenza vaccination.

This clonotype occurred many times. Its target is not known. TCRdb itself ran the RT-PCR reads through MiXCR, one entry per CDR3 protein. The sample holds 550,000 to 600,000 distinct CDR3 sequences; approximately 10% are singletons and the top ten take 10%. V gave up 3 bases and J gave up 1 base; unmatched junction bases: 8. Germline CDR1 reads ENHRY; CDR2 reads SYGVKD. The CDR3 length is 16 residues. The sequence was obtained from a man aged 45 to 65 who received an inactivated influenza vaccine. Sequenced material: PBMCs from blood, taken on the day of vaccination. The chain employs TRBV10-3 and TRBJ1-1; the match to TRBD1 covers 7 bases. The CDR3 region has the DNA TGTGCCATCAGTGACTCTAAGGGACAGAGGAACACTGAAGCTTTCTTT. Amino acid sequence: CAISDSKGQRNTEAFF.